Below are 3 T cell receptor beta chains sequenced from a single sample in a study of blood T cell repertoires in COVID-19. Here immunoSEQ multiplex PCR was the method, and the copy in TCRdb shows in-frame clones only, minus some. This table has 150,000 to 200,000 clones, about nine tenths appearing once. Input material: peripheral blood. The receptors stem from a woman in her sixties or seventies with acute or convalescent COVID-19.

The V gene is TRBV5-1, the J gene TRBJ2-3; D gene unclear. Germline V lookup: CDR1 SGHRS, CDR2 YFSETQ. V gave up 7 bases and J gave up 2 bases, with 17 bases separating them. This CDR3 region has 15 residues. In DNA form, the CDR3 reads TGCGCCAGCTCTGTAGCCCTTGCCGCCACAGATACGCAGTATTTT. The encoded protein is CASSVALAATDTQYF. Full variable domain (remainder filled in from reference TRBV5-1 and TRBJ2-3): KAGVTQTPRYLIKTRGQQVTLSCSPISGHRSVSWYQQTPGQGLQFLFEYFSETQRNKGNFPGRFSGRQFSNSRSEMNVSTLELGDSALYLCASSVALAATDTQYFGPGTRLTVL.

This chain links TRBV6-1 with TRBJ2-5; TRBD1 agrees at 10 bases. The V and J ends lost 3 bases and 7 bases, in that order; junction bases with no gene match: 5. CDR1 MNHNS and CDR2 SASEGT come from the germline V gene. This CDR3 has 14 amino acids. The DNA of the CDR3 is TGTGCCAGCAGTGAGACAGGGGGCTTTGGGACCCAGTACTTC. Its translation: CASSETGGFGTQYF.

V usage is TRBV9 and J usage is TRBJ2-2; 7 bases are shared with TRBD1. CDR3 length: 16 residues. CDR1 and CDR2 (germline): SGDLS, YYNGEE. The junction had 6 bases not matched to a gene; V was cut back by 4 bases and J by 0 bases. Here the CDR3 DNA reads TGTGCCAGCAGCCCAGACAGGGTCGCGAACACCGGGGAGCTGTTTTTT. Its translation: CASSPDRVANTGELFF.